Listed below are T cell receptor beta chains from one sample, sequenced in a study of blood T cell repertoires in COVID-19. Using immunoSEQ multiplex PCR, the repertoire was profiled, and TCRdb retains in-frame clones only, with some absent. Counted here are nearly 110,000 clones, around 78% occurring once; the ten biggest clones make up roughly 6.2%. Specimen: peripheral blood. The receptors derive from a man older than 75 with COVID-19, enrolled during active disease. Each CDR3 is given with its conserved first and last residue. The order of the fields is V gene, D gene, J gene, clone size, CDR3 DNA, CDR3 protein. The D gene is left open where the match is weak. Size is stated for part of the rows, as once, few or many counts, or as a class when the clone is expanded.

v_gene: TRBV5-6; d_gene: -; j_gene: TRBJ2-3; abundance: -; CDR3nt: TGTGCCAGCAGCCTCTACCTAGTTTTCACAGATACGCAGTATTTT; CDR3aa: CASSLYLVFTDTQYF
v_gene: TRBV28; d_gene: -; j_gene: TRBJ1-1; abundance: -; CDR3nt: TGTGCCAGTTGGCGGGGGGAAGCCACTGAAGCTTTCTTT; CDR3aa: CASWRGEATEAFF
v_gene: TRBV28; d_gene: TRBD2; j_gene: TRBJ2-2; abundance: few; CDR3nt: TGTGCCAGCACCTTAGCGGGAGGGGAATCCGGGGAGCTGTTTTTT; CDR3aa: CASTLAGGESGELFF
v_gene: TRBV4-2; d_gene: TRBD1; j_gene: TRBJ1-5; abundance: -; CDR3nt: TGTGCCAGCAGCCAGAATCCGGGACAGGGATACCAGCCCCAGCATTTT; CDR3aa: CASSQNPGQGYQPQHF
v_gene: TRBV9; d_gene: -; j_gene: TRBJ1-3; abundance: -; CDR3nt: TGTGCCAGCACCGTAGACGGGGGAACCTCTGGAAACACCATATATTTT; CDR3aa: CASTVDGGTSGNTIYF
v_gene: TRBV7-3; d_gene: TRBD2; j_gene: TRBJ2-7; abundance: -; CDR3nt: TGTGCCAGCAGCCTCAGACCTCTACTAGCGGGAGAGTCCTACGAGCAGTACTTC; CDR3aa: CASSLRPLLAGESYEQYF
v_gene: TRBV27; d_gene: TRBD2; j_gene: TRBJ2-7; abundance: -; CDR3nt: TGTGCCAGCAGTTTAAGACTAGCGGGGTCCTACGAGCAGTACTTC; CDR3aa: CASSLRLAGSYEQYF
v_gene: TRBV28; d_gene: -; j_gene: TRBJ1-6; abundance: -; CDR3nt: TGTGCCATCCGACGGGGGGATTCACCCCTCCACTTT; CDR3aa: CAIRRGDSPLHF
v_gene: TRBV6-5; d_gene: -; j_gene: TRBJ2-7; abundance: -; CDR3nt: TGTGCCAGCAGCCACACCTACGAGCAGTACTTC; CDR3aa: CASSHTYEQYF
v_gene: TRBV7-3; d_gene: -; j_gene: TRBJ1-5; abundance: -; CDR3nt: TGTGCCAGCAGCCTCCCCCGGAGTTGCCAGCATTTT; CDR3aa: CASSLPRSCQHF
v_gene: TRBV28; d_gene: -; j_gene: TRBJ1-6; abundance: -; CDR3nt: TGTGCCAGCAGAACGGAGTATAATTCACCCCTCCACTTT; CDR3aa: CASRTEYNSPLHF
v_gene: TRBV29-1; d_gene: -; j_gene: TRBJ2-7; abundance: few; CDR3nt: TGCAGCGTTGGTTTCAGGTCACCCTCCTACGAGCAGTACTTC; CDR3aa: CSVGFRSPSYEQYF
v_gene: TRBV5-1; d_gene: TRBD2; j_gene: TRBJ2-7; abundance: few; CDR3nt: TGCGCCAGCAGCACAGGACTAGCGGGACAGGTCTACGAGCAGTACTTC; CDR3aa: CASSTGLAGQVYEQYF
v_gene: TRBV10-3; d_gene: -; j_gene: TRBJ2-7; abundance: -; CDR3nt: TGTGCCATTGAGACGGACAGCTCCTACGAGCAGTACTTC; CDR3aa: CAIETDSSYEQYF
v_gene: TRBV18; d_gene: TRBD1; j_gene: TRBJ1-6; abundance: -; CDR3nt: TGTGCCAGCTCACCAGGGACAGACCTTAAGAATTCACCCCTCCACTTT; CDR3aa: CASSPGTDLKNSPLHF
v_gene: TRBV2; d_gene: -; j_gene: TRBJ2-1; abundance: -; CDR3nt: TGTGCCAGCACCGAAGAGGGCGGGGCTTACAATGAGCAGTTCTTC; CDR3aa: CASTEEGGAYNEQFF
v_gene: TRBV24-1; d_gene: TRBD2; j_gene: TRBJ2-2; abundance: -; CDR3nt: TGTGCCACCAGTGACGCGATAGCGGGATCTCTCACCGGGGAGCTGTTTTTT; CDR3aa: CATSDAIAGSLTGELFF
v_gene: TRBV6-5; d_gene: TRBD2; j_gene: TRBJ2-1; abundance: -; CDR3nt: TGTGCCAGCAGTTCCACCCTCGGGGGGTACAATGAGCAGTTCTTC; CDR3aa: CASSSTLGGYNEQFF
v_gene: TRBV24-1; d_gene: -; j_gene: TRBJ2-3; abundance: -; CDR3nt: TGTGCCACCAGTGATTCCGGTACCACAGATACGCAGTATTTT; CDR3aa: CATSDSGTTDTQYF
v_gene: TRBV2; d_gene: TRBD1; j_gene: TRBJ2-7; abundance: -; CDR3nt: TGTGCCAGCATAGGACAGGTATACGAGCAGTACTTC; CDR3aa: CASIGQVYEQYF